This entry features one TCR beta chain sequence. The sample is drawn from a study of long-term antiretroviral therapy in people with HIV. CDR3 length: 14 residues. Trimming shortened V by 3 bases and J by 2 bases, and 11 bases separated the two germline ends. Germline V gives CDR1 SGHKS, CDR2 YYEKEE (reference sequence). Investigators performed immunoSEQ version v3.0 at survey level. Produced via immunoSEQ multiplex PCR; TCRdb's table is partial and in-frame only. The sample consists of about 20,000 clones, less than 85% of them appearing once. The starting material was unsorted PBMCs, obtained 2.9 years after starting antiretroviral therapy. The V call is TRBV5-5, the J call TRBJ1-1; D gene unclear. The sequence came from a woman in her 30s with HIV. CDR3 in DNA: TGTGCCAGCAGCTCACTGAGCGGAAACACTGAAGCTTTCTTT. Translation gives CASSSLSGNTEAFF.